This T cell receptor (beta chain) was sequenced for a study of cytomegalovirus exposure and HLA in healthy donors (dated by TCRdb to about 2017). Regarding the study in general: According to an earlier analysis of several hundred of the donors, 200 million or so T cells yielded roughly 110 million unique TCR beta sequences and 276 Gb of sequence data. Rather than drawing on any new phenotypic data, the later analysis identified candidate immune exposures from TCR beta sequences and the way those sequences occurred across donors. Typing coverage varied by locus: about 620-630 donors for A, B, C, DRB1 and DQB1; roughly 500 for DQA1; nearly 610 for DPA1; around 490 for DPB1. To predict cytomegalovirus infection status, the study combined high-throughput TCR immunosequencing, statistical association of individual TCRs with disease status, and machine learning. All discovery cohort repertoires had been generated using a single sequencing platform. A few DR-DQ haplotypes were treated as single units for association and clustering because of strong linkage in the cohort. Along with the roughly 700-subject first cohort, a separate validation cohort of 120 different subjects was used. Among the roughly 400 genotyped donors, approximately 77% belonged to the genetic ancestry cluster associated with self-reported Caucasian donors. In a later genetic analysis, genome-wide SNP genotypes for about three fifths of the roughly 670 donors were used, and that subset was treated as a discovery cohort. The aim of the study was to test whether cataloging public T cell receptors could identify signatures of past pathogen exposure. Both class I and class II loci were covered by HLA typing, at four-digit resolution. The study used immunosequencing to profile the T cell repertoires of more than 650 subjects and linked those repertoires to cytomegalovirus serostatus. To study patterns of TCR occurrence, a later analysis re-analyzed previously published TCR beta repertoires from several hundred donors and added high-resolution HLA genotyping. Across some 400 genotyped donors of the cohort, an average of about 220,000 unique TCR beta nucleotide sequences per donor were sequenced, and approximately 17% of those sequences were non-productive. Approximately 300 gigabases of sequencing data and approximately 91 million unique TCR sequences made up an early release that covered several hundred HLA-typed donors. In an earlier analysis of 500 to 650 of the donors, high-throughput TCR beta sequencing was used to judge whether each TCR beta V gene segment behaved as functional or pseudogenic. Alongside the repertoire data, information on donor age, sex, ethnicity and CMV serostatus was compiled. Study-wide conclusions, independent of this receptor: Most TCR sequences were observed very rarely across donors, whereas some public TCRs were present in many individuals. A total of about 150 TCR beta chains were listed by the study as associated with cytomegalovirus. Because HLA typing was unavailable for some donors at each locus, only the typed subset was used in association tests. Because the 87-base-pair reads could not distinguish some IMGT-functional V segments, including TRBV6-2 and TRBV6-3, those segments were excluded. Cytomegalovirus status was reported to be diagnosed by the classifier with high specificity and sensitivity in both the original and validation cohorts. A cluster of highly shared sequence variants was judged likely to represent a technical artifact of the sequencing pipeline. In a later analysis, several top co-occurrence clusters were reported to appear linked to parvovirus B19, influenza, CMV and Epstein-Barr virus. A later analysis associated about 17,000 TCR beta sequences with specific HLA alleles at a false discovery rate of 0.05. In a later genetic analysis, a missense DCLRE1C variant was associated with V-gene and J-gene trimming of TCR beta chains, and the association was replicated in an independent cohort. This cohort had only TCR beta chains sequenced, and the lack of alpha or paired-chain data limited which features could be detected. Linkage disequilibrium might explain the correlated functional status among segregating V segments, but an unknown experimental factor could not be ruled out. A few of the identified cytomegalovirus-associated TCR beta chains were confirmed in vitro to be specific for cytomegalovirus antigens. Broadly in line with IMGT annotations, most TCR beta V segments showed up in productive rearrangements about 90% or about 30% of the time in an earlier analysis of 587 of the donors. Compared with equally common non-associated chains, HLA-associated TCR beta chains in a later analysis were more clonally expanded and had lower generation probabilities. When HLA alleles, especially DR and DQ, strongly co-occurred, TCR associations were difficult to assign to individual alleles. According to a later analysis, most CMV-associated TCR beta chains appeared to be HLA-restricted, and the HLA associations seemed to be driven largely by CMV exposure. Sequencing depth was assumed to be roughly uniform across donors in the presence/absence analyses, though that assumption may not hold. Immune exposure information for the cohort was limited to CMV serostatus. The earlier analysis of about 600 of the donors excluded fewer than 20 rarely observed V segments, including chromosome 9 orphons, because counts were too low. According to a later analysis, TCR association rates differed among HLA loci, with DRB1 alleles showing the most associated TCRs and HLA-C alleles showing the fewest. A further reported finding was that TCR beta sequences accurately predicted the HLA-A and HLA-B alleles for most subjects in the first cohort. A later genetic analysis reported fewer N-insertions in productive TCRs among donors in an Asian-associated ancestry cluster than the roughly 720-donor mean. The authors suggested that the approach could potentially be extended to other disease states and immunological phenotypes.

As concerns this clone: The clone's antigen remains unknown. Base qualities are not at hand, and no much larger clone is one base apart.

In total, roughly 710 healthy bone marrow donors made up the cohort. All cohort members were sampled while nominally healthy, although unrecorded immune exposures were likely present. The donor tested CMV seronegative and was one of the 352 seronegative cohort members. A peripheral blood sample was collected from each donor, and TCR beta sequencing was performed on peripheral blood mononuclear cells. Genomic DNA extraction from the blood cell samples was performed with the Qiagen DNeasy Blood Extraction Kit. Library preparation employed the immunoSEQ multiplex PCR assay. A mixture of 60 forward primers for TCR Vbeta segments and 13 reverse primers for TCR Jbeta segments was used in the multiplex PCR. The CDR3 region of rearranged TCR beta genes was amplified from genomic DNA by a multiplex PCR assay. On the Illumina HiSeq System, the amplified TCR beta libraries were sequenced as 87-base-pair reads. Concerning the study's data processing: A later analysis counted 65 million to 90 million unique TCR beta chains across the 550 to 750 repertoires, and 10 million to 12 million of these chains were shared by at least two donors. A nearest-neighbor algorithm error-corrected the raw reads and collapsed the reads into unique sequences, merging closely related sequences to remove PCR and sequencing errors. To assign V, D and J gene segments, CDR3 sequences were aligned to IMGT reference sequences. Each retained sequence needed at least a six-nucleotide match to both a V gene segment and a J gene segment. Rearrangements were classified as productive when the CDR3 lacked stop codons and remained in frame with V and J, and all other rearrangements were classified as non-productive. CDR3 was defined according to IMGT convention as the region running from the second conserved V-encoded cysteine to the conserved J-encoded phenylalanine. The earlier analysis of 500 to 750 of the donors excluded any sequence lacking an unambiguous match to a single V gene segment. In an earlier analysis of some 590 of the donors, V segments were called functional above 56.7% productive rearrangements and were called segregating when the between-donor standard deviation exceeded 5%. A statistical classification framework was built to diagnose cytomegalovirus status from the catalog of TCR beta chain sequences. A later analysis assigned V and J genes by comparing TCR nucleotide sequences with IMGT/GENE-DB human TR gene sequences. A later analysis assigned CDR3 sequences and most-parsimonious VDJ recombination scenarios with the TCRdist pipeline. In a later analysis, each TCR beta chain was defined by its CDR3 amino acid sequence together with its V-gene family, and reads without a unique V-gene family were excluded. In a later analysis, around 650 highly shared, low-generation-probability nucleotide sequences were removed to address suspected cross-contamination and a sequencing artifact. For each public chain, a later analysis derived a clonal expansion index from normalized ranks of inferred template counts within each repertoire. A later analysis computed generation probabilities with a VDJ recombination model fitted to out-of-frame rearrangements, and checked the results against IGoR. Hypergeometric tests were used in a later analysis to score TCR-TCR, TCR-HLA and TCR-CMV co-occurrence, with a repertoire-size bias correction applied to the TCR pairs. False discovery rates were estimated in a later analysis by permuting HLA or CMV assignments 20 times. In a later analysis, co-occurring TCRs were grouped using DBSCAN, with TCRdist sequence similarity added in when clustering inside HLA-allele-positive subsets. Repertoires with fewer than 30,000 or more than 120,000 public chains, plus five repertoires with anomalous nucleotide sharing, were excluded from co-occurrence clustering. TCRdb carries this immuneACCESS record with in-frame sequences only. Its versions omit some clonotypes, under half of them owing to an unresolved V gene in the studies checked, with the rest unexplained. D and trimming were read from the DNA, whereas the V and J calls and clone size are those reported in that table. This sample comprises 150,000 to 200,000 clones, 81% of them detected only once. Together, the top ten hold about 2.2% of the sample.

The germline V gene gives CDR1 as SNHLY and CDR2 as FYNNEI. V loses 8 bases at its end and J loses 3 bases; junction bases beyond the gene matches: 8. The CDR3 holds 14 amino acids from the cysteine to the phenylalanine. Of all the DNA, just the CDR3 is kept, 42 bases in frame from base 1. The material sequenced was PBMCs. The chain was built from TRBV2 and TRBJ2-7, and TRBD1 matches 9 of the central bases. This clonotype was obtained from a woman aged 25 to 39 in good health and CMV-seronegative. The CDR3 amino acid sequence is: CASLRVDRGYEQYF. The DNA sequence reads TGTGCCAGCCTACGGGTGGACAGGGGCTACGAGCAGTACTTC.